The 29 T cell receptor beta chains reported below all come from one sample, sequenced in a study of T cells after yellow fever vaccination. TCRdb passed the 5' RACE reads through MiXCR, listing each CDR3 protein once. The sample shows approximately 240,000 distinct CDR3 sequences, over 3% of them seen only once. This specimen was PBMCs, taken 15 days after the yellow fever booster vaccination. Receptor source: a man between 18 and 35 years old who received the YFV17D yellow fever vaccine.

This clonotype was detected ten times or more. The chain joins TRBV6-6 to TRBJ2-3, with D perhaps TRBD2 (6 bases). Germline CDR1 reads MNHNY; CDR2 reads SVGAGI (reference sequence). The CDR3 contains 16 residues. The germline V and J ends were trimmed by 2 bases and 2 bases, with 14 bases remaining between them. For the CDR3, the DNA is TGTGCCAGCAGTTACACCCAGGCGGGGATCACAGATACGCAGTATTTT. This sequence encodes CASSYTQAGITDTQYF.

This clonotype was observed at least ten times. CDR3 protein: CASSRRGRENFNYGYTF. The DNA of the CDR3 is TGTGCCAGCAGCCGCAGGGGCAGGGAGAATTTTAACTATGGCTACACCTTC. The rearrangement joins TRBV5-5 to TRBJ1-2, with D perhaps TRBD1 (6 bases). Trimming took 4 bases from V and 1 from J, leaving 20 bases between them. This CDR3 has 17 amino acids. CDR1 is SGHKS, CDR2 YYEKEE, per germline (reference sequence).

This clonotype was detected many times. The CDR3 region is CASSLFAGRTEAFF. Written as DNA, the CDR3 is TGTGCCAGCAGCTTATTCGCCGGTCGGACTGAAGCTTTCTTT. The rearrangement joins TRBV7-8 to TRBJ1-1; D gene ambiguous. Trimming took off 2 bases at V and 5 bases at J, with 12 bases between the two ends. Germline CDR1 reads SGHVS; CDR2 reads FQNEAQ. The CDR3 sequence is 14 residues long.

This clonotype has ten or more counts. The chain recombines TRBV4-3 with TRBJ1-1; D gene ambiguous. V lost 0 bases, J lost 0 bases, and 8 bases lay in between. This CDR3 has 15 residues. Germline lookup yields CDR1 LGHNA and CDR2 YSLEER. DNA for the CDR3: TGCGCCAGCAGCCAAGATCCAGCTCTGAACACTGAAGCTTTCTTT. It is translated as CASSQDPALNTEAFF.

The chain combines TRBV14 with TRBJ2-1; D gene ambiguous. The CDR3 totals 16 residues. V dropped 0 bases and J dropped 2 bases, with 11 bases sitting between them. Germline V lookup: CDR1 SGHDN, CDR2 FVKESK. The CDR3 region has the DNA TGTGCCAGCAGCCAAGAGGCAGGTCCCCCCTACAATGAGCAGTTCTTC. Its translation: CASSQEAGPPYNEQFF.

Ten or more counts support this clonotype. CDR3 nucleotide sequence: TGCAGTGCGACCCGGACTATCCCGGTCACAGATACGCAGTATTTT. Its translation: CSATRTIPVTDTQYF. This chain joins TRBV20-1 and TRBJ2-3, with D possibly TRBD2 on 6 matching bases. The germline V gene has CDR1 DFQATT and CDR2 SNEGSKA (reference sequence). Between the trimmed V and J ends, which lost 6 bases and 2 bases, there was a span of 18 bases. CDR3 length: 15 residues.

The table lists this clonotype with many counts. The chain joins TRBV5-4 to TRBJ2-3, with a weak D call TRBD2 (7 bases). V was clipped by 2 bases and J by 7 bases, with 14 bases between them. Looked up from germline, CDR1 is SGHNT and CDR2 is YYREEE (reference sequence). There are 14 residues in the CDR3. The CDR3 spells CASSFGGPVYTQYF. CDR3 in DNA: TGTGCCAGCAGCTTCGGGGGGCCCGTGTATACGCAGTATTTT.

This clonotype came up many times. The gene calls are TRBV29-1 and TRBJ2-2; 8 bases match TRBD1. The germline gives CDR1 SQVTM, CDR2 ANQGSEA. V lost 7 bases, J lost 1 base, and 5 bases stayed unmatched. This CDR3 is built from 14 residues. CDR3: CSGGQDMNTGELFF. The CDR3 DNA is TGCAGCGGGGGACAGGATATGAACACCGGGGAGCTGTTTTTT.

This clonotype was detected ten times or more. The chain uses TRBV5-4 and TRBJ2-1, with 9 bases fitting TRBD2. The J segment lost 5 bases and the V segment lost 0 bases, leaving 6 bases of the junction unmatched. The CDR3 totals 16 residues. Germline values: CDR1 SGHNT, CDR2 YYREEE (reference sequence). DNA for the CDR3: TGTGCCAGCAGCTTGGCTGAGCGGGGGGCGAACAATGAGCAGTTCTTC. Protein product: CASSLAERGANNEQFF.

This clonotype was detected ten times or more. Sequence at one end of the junction differs from germline and may be a read error. V usage is TRBV7-7 and J usage is TRBJ2-3; 8 bases align to TRBD2. Looked up from germline, CDR1 is SSHAT and CDR2 is FNYEAQ (reference sequence). The CDR3 contains 16 residues. Here the CDR3 DNA reads TGTGCTAGCAGCCCACTAATAGCGGGGCACACAGATACGCAGTATTTT. This encodes CASSPLIAGHTDTQYF.

This clonotype was found many times. The gene calls are TRBV24-1 and TRBJ2-1; 8 bases fit TRBD2. Trimming at V came to 4 bases and at J to 5 bases, leaving 6 bases not matched to a gene. CDR1 KGHDR and CDR2 SFDVKD come from the germline V gene. The CDR3 loop spans 15 amino acids. The CDR3 coding sequence is TGTGCCACCAGTGAACTGGGACTAGGGAACAATGAGCAGTTCTTC. Residues: CATSELGLGNNEQFF.

Comments on this clonotype: Since a much larger clone is just one base distant, this may be a read error. The chain has TRBV30 and TRBJ1-1; possibly TRBD1 for D (6 bases). CDR3 length: 14 amino acids. In germline, CDR1 is GTSNPN, CDR2 SVGIG (reference sequence). The CDR3 DNA reads as TGTTCCTGGAGTGTGGGGGTCAGGGGAACTGAAGCTTTCTTT. As protein: CSWSVGVRGTEAFF.

This clonotype was counted many times. The chain is built from TRBV7-2 and TRBJ1-2; D remains ambiguous. Germline CDR1 is SGHTA and CDR2 is FQGNSA. This CDR3 region has 14 residues. Deletions cut 4 bases from V and 3 bases from J, with 12 bases between. CDR3 sequence: CASSSTGFDYGYTF. CDR3 DNA sequence: TGTGCCAGCAGCTCCACGGGCTTTGACTATGGCTACACCTTC. Full variable domain (remainder filled in from reference TRBV7-2 and TRBJ1-2): GAGVSQSPSNKVTEKGKDVELRCDPISGHTALYWYRQSLGQGLEFLIYFQGNSAPDKSGLPSDRFSAERTGGSVSTLTIQRTQQEDSAVYLCASSSTGFDYGYTFGSGTRLTVV.

This clonotype was seen at least ten times. This sequence joins TRBV6-6 and TRBJ2-3; 9 bases match TRBD2. V gave up 2 bases and J gave up 14 bases; unmatched junction bases: 5. Germline CDR1 is MNHNY and CDR2 is SVGAGI (reference sequence). The CDR3 is made up of 12 amino acids. CDR3 bases: TGTGCCAGCAGTTACCGGGCGGGGGGGGCGTATTTT. Translation gives CASSYRAGGAYF.

This clonotype was found many times. V is TRBV7-2 and J is TRBJ2-5, with D possibly TRBD2 on 6 matching bases. The germline V gene encodes CDR1 SGHTA and CDR2 FQGNSA. V lost 0 bases, J lost 0 bases, and 8 bases lay in between. The CDR3 runs to 15 residues. The CDR3: CASSLAGGYQETQYF. DNA of the CDR3: TGTGCCAGCAGCTTAGCTGGGGGGTACCAAGAGACCCAGTACTTC. Complete variable domain (other parts from reference TRBV7-2 and TRBJ2-5): GAGVSQSPSNKVTEKGKDVELRCDPISGHTALYWYRQSLGQGLEFLIYFQGNSAPDKSGLPSDRFSAERTGGSVSTLTIQRTQQEDSAVYLCASSLAGGYQETQYFGPGTRLLVL.

This clonotype appeared a few times. V gene TRBV11-2 combines with J gene TRBJ2-6; the D gene could be TRBD1 or TRBD2 (5 bases each). Germline CDR1 and CDR2: SGHAT and FQNNGV. V shed 2 bases and J shed 2 bases, with 19 bases lying between them. This CDR3 has 19 amino acids. CDR3 region: CASSLLGPTWPPGANVLTF. The CDR3 DNA sequence: TGTGCCAGCAGCTTACTGGGACCCACGTGGCCCCCTGGGGCCAACGTCCTGACTTTC.

V and J are TRBV20-1 and TRBJ1-2; no clear D gene. V was pared by 6 bases and J by 0 bases, with 8 bases between. The CDR3 sequence is 12 residues long. Germline lookup yields CDR1 DFQATT and CDR2 SNEGSKA (reference sequence). CDR3 sequence: CSATGTNYGYTF. Written as DNA, the CDR3 is TGCAGTGCCACCGGGACTAACTATGGCTACACCTTC.

This clonotype was found many times. The chain joins TRBV11-2 to TRBJ2-2, with D possibly being TRBD2 (5 bases). V was clipped by 5 bases and J by 6 bases, with 13 bases between them. This CDR3 region has 14 residues. Germline values: CDR1 SGHAT, CDR2 FQNNGV. DNA for the CDR3: TGTGCCAGCAGCCGCTCGGGGTTACCCGGGGAGCTGTTTTTT. Amino acids: CASSRSGLPGELFF.

This clonotype appeared many times. The chain links TRBV21-1 to TRBJ2-5; the D segment call TRBD1 is taken from the table without a DNA check. TRBV21-1 is shown as a pseudogene. This CDR3 spans 12 amino acids. Here the CDR3 reads CASGGCAETQYF. The CDR3 DNA is TGTGCCAGCGGGGGGTGCGCAGAGACCCAGTACTTC.

Many counts were recorded for this clonotype. The chain is built from TRBV7-9 and TRBJ1-6; TRBD1 is a possible D gene (5 bases). Per the germline V gene, CDR1 is SEHNR and CDR2 is FQNEAQ (reference sequence). CDR3 size: 12 residues. Trimming left V 1 base short and J 13 bases short, with 8 bases between. The CDR3 nucleotides read TGTGCCAGCAGCTTAGACGGGGGGCCCCTCCACTTT. Its translation is CASSLDGGPLHF.

This clonotype was found many times. This rearrangement joins TRBV28 to TRBJ1-5, with 8 nucleotides matching TRBD1. J lost 2 bases, V lost 7 bases, and 4 bases had no gene match. CDR3 length: 14 amino acids. The germline CDR1 and CDR2 sequences are MDHEN and SYDVKM. Written as DNA, the CDR3 is TGTGCCAGCATCGAGACAGGGGGCAATCAGCCCCAGCATTTT. This sequence encodes CASIETGGNQPQHF. Looking up the rest from reference TRBV28 and TRBJ1-5 gives the full variable domain: DVKVTQSSRYLVKRTGEKVFLECVQDMDHENMFWYRQDPGLGLRLIYFSYDVKMKEKGDIPEGYSVSREKKERFSLILESASTNQTSMYLCASIETGGNQPQHFGDGTRLSIL.

This clonotype was picked up many times. V usage is TRBV5-6 and J usage is TRBJ2-1; the D is unclear. This CDR3 has 11 residues. Looked up from germline, CDR1 is SGHDT and CDR2 is YYEEEE. Trimming cost V 3 bases and J 10 bases, with 8 bases left between them. This CDR3 is CASSSPPEQFF. The CDR3 DNA reads TGTGCCAGCAGCTCCCCCCCCGAGCAGTTCTTC.

This clonotype was seen ten or more times. CDR3 sequence reads: CSARLGNQPQHF. DNA of the CDR3: TGCAGTGCTAGATTAGGGAATCAGCCCCAGCATTTT. The chain employs TRBV20-1 and TRBJ1-5; D gene unclear. This CDR3 has 12 amino acids. Germline values: CDR1 DFQATT, CDR2 SNEGSKA (reference sequence). Trimming pared 2 bases from V and 4 bases from J, leaving 6 bases between.

This clonotype was found many times. The chain recombines TRBV5-1 with TRBJ1-2, with a possible D match to TRBD1 (5 bases). The germline CDR1 and CDR2 sequences are SGHRS and YFSETQ. Trimming cost V 1 base and J 5 bases, with 15 bases left between them. The CDR3 has 15 residues. CDR3 sequence reads: CASSLIGGIGYGYTF. The CDR3 DNA is TGCGCCAGCAGCTTGATCGGGGGGATAGGGTATGGCTACACCTTC.

The V gene is TRBV20-1, the J gene TRBJ2-5, with D possibly being TRBD2 (5 bases). V shed 1 base and J shed 4 bases, with 13 bases lying between them. Germline CDR1 and CDR2: DFQATT and SNEGSKA (reference sequence). The CDR3 is 14 residues long. CDR3 coding DNA: TGCAGTGCTAGAGGGGAGCTGTTATCAGAGACCCAGTACTTC. As protein: CSARGELLSETQYF.

This clonotype was detected many times. The chain has TRBV12-3 or TRBV12-4 and TRBJ2-7, with D maybe TRBD1 (5 bases). Between the trimmed V and J ends, which lost 2 bases and 2 bases, there was a span of 7 bases. This CDR3 has 13 residues. In DNA, the CDR3 is TGTGCCAGCAGTTTACAGGGCACCTACGAGCAGTACGTC. This gives the protein CASSLQGTYEQYV.

This clonotype was counted at least ten times. This chain joins TRBV5-1 and TRBJ1-6, with D tentatively TRBD1 (6 bases). The V gene's germline CDR1 is SGHRS and CDR2 YFSETQ. V lost 0 bases and J 10 bases, leaving 14 bases between the germline ends. There are 15 residues in the CDR3. The CDR3, as DNA: TGCGCCAGCAGCTTGGTGTCAGGGGCGAAGTCACCCCTCCACTTT. This gives the protein CASSLVSGAKSPLHF.

This clonotype was seen many times. The chain joins TRBV5-1 to TRBJ2-1; D unresolved. Germline lookup yields CDR1 SGHRS and CDR2 YFSETQ. The CDR3 loop spans 15 amino acids. The V end was cut by 1 base, the J end by 0 bases, with 8 bases between. As DNA, the CDR3 is TGCGCCAGCAGCTTGTCAGTACTCTCCTACAATGAGCAGTTCTTC. Translated: CASSLSVLSYNEQFF.

There are many counts of this clonotype. The gene calls are TRBV29-1 and TRBJ2-1; TRBD2 is a possible D gene (6 bases). Trimming pared 6 bases from V and 10 bases from J, leaving 13 bases between. The CDR3 totals 11 residues. Germline assignment: CDR1 SQVTM and CDR2 ANQGSEA. The CDR3 bases are TGCAGCGTCCCGGAGGGGAAGGAGCAGTTCTTC. This encodes CSVPEGKEQFF.